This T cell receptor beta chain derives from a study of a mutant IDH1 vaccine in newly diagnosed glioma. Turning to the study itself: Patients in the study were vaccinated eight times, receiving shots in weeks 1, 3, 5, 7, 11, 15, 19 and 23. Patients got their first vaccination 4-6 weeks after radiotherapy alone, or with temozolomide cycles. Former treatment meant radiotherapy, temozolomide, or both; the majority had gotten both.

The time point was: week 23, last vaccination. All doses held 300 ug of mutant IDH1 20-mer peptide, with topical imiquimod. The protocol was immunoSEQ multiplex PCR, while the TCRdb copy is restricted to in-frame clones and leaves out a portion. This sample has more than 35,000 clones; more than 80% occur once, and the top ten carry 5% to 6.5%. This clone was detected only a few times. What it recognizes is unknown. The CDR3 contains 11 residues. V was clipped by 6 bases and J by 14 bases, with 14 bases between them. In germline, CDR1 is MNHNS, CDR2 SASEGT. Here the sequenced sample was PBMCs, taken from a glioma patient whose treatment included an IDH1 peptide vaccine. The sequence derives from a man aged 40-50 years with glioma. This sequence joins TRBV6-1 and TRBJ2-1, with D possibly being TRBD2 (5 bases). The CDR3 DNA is TGTGCCAGCAGGGTGGCTGAGGGCAAGTTCTTC. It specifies CASRVAEGKFF.